Below, 18 T cell receptor beta chains from the same sample are listed, as sequenced in a study of cytomegalovirus exposure and HLA in healthy donors. Primers: 60 Vbeta forward and 13 Jbeta reverse. TCRdb's copy holds only in-frame clones and misses some; the assay was immunoSEQ multiplex PCR. The profile covers 120,000 to 150,000 clones, with 73% appearing a single time and 1.3% taken by the ten largest. Sequenced sample: PBMCs. The origin of the receptors is a woman in her 40s in good health and CMV-seronegative.

This chain links TRBV11-2 with TRBJ1-2, with D tentatively TRBD1 (6 bases). The CDR3 runs 14 residues. V shed 6 bases and J shed 5 bases, with 16 bases lying between them. Germline V CDR1 and CDR2: SGHAT, FQNNGV. The CDR3 sequence is CASREGQFGYGYTF. CDR3 coding DNA: TGTGCCAGCAGAGAAGGACAGTTCGGGTATGGCTACACCTTC. Full variable domain (remainder filled in from reference TRBV11-2 and TRBJ1-2): EAGVAQSPRYKIIEKRQSVAFWCNPISGHATLYWYQQILGQGPKLLIQFQNNGVVDDSQLPKDRFSAERLKGVDSTLKIQPAKLEDSAVYLCASREGQFGYGYTFGSGTRLTVV.

This clone was seen only a few times. This chain connects TRBV4-1 to TRBJ1-4; the D gene is possibly TRBD1 (6 bases). CDR3 size: 16 residues. Germline V CDR1 and CDR2: MGHRA, YSYEKL. The V gene lost 0 bases and the J gene lost 4 bases, with 12 bases spanning the gap. CDR3 region: CASSQDGGQRNEKLFF. The CDR3 nucleotides are TGCGCCAGCAGCCAAGATGGAGGACAGCGTAATGAAAAACTGTTTTTT.

The chain employs TRBV4-2 and TRBJ2-5; TRBD2 agrees at 10 bases. CDR3 length equals 15 residues. V was clipped by 1 base and J by 4 bases; unmatched bases: 3. Germline CDR1 and CDR2: LGHNA and YNFKEQ. The CDR3 reads CASSQGRTSGETQYF. CDR3 nucleotide sequence: TGTGCCAGCAGCCAAGGGAGGACTAGCGGAGAGACCCAGTACTTC.

This clone was recorded only once. The chain uses TRBV12-5 and TRBJ1-6; 9 nucleotides match TRBD1. Trimming at V came to 5 bases and at J to 11 bases, leaving 10 bases not matched to a gene. The V gene's germline CDR1 is LGHNT and CDR2 FRNRAP. CDR3 length: 15 residues. CDR3 DNA sequence: TGTGCTAGTGGTACCTCGGACAGGGGAGCTGCACCCCTCCACTTT. Encoded protein: CASGTSDRGAAPLHF.

The table lists this clone with a few counts. This rearrangement joins TRBV9 to TRBJ2-5; 7 bases align to TRBD2. V gave up 7 bases and J gave up 0 bases; unmatched junction bases: 9. The CDR3 runs 15 residues. Germline CDR1 is SGDLS and CDR2 is YYNGEE. Written as DNA, the CDR3 is TGTGCCAGCTCATATTTCGGGGGGTACCAAGAGACCCAGTACTTC. Translated: CASSYFGGYQETQYF.

The chain combines TRBV29-1 with TRBJ1-5, with TRBD1 matching 12 bases. The CDR3 runs to 13 residues. The V gene's germline CDR1 is SQVTM and CDR2 ANQGSEA. With V trimmed by 6 bases and J by 6 bases, 3 bases remained unmatched. CDR3 region: CSVGTGGLQPQHF. DNA of the CDR3: TGCAGCGTGGGGACAGGGGGCCTTCAGCCCCAGCATTTT. The full variable domain, with the rest looked up from reference TRBV29-1 and TRBJ1-5, is SAVISQKPSRDICQRGTSLTIQCQVDSQVTMMFWYRQQPGQSLTLIATANQGSEATYESGFVIDKFPISRPNLTFSTLTVSNMSPEDSSIYLCSVGTGGLQPQHFGDGTRLSIL.

V is TRBV7-3 and J is TRBJ1-3; TRBD1 is a possible D gene (6 bases). The CDR3 length is 14 residues. Trimming took off 3 bases at V and 4 bases at J, with 10 bases between the two ends. In germline, CDR1 is SGHTA, CDR2 FQGTGA. The CDR3 here is CASSLAGAGNTIYF. The CDR3 bases are TGTGCCAGCAGCTTGGCAGGGGCCGGAAACACCATATATTTT. Variable domain in full (rest from reference TRBV7-3 and TRBJ1-3): GAGVSQTPSNKVTEKGKYVELRCDPISGHTALYWYRQSLGQGPEFLIYFQGTGAADDSGLPNDRFFAVRPEGSVSTLKIQRTERGDSAVYLCASSLAGAGNTIYFGEGSWLTVV.

This sequence joins TRBV9 and TRBJ2-3, with 8 bases identical to TRBD2. CDR1 is SGDLS and CDR2 is YYNGEE in the germline V gene. With V trimmed by 0 bases and J by 3 bases, 3 bases remained unmatched. The CDR3 sequence is 15 residues long. CDR3 sequence (DNA): TGTGCCAGCAGCGTAGTAGCGGGGAAGACAGATACGCAGTATTTT. This sequence encodes CASSVVAGKTDTQYF.

The rearrangement joins TRBV19 to TRBJ2-5; D not certain. The CDR3 extends over 13 amino acids. The germline V gene encodes CDR1 LNHDA and CDR2 SQIVND (reference sequence). Trimming took off 4 bases at V and 1 base at J, with 7 bases between the two ends. CDR3 coding DNA: TGTGCCAGTAGTAGCGGAAGCCAAGAGACCCAGTACTTC. Protein: CASSSGSQETQYF.

This sequence joins TRBV13 and TRBJ2-7; tentative D call: TRBD1 (5 bases). Germline CDR1 and CDR2: PRHDT and FYEKMQ (reference sequence). V was clipped by 1 base and J by 5 bases, with 12 bases between them. The CDR3 loop spans 14 amino acids. CDR3 coding DNA: TGTGCCAGCAGCTTAGCCCAGGGTTTGAACGAGCAGTACTTC. Its protein product is CASSLAQGLNEQYF.

The gene calls are TRBV9 and TRBJ2-2; TRBD1 matches at 7 bases. Trimming took 3 bases from V and 7 from J; bases not matched to a gene: 6. The CDR3 runs to 14 residues. From germline, CDR1 is SGDLS and CDR2 YYNGEE. CDR3 bases: TGTGCCAGCAGCGCGGGACAGTCTAACGGGGAGCTGTTTTTT. This encodes CASSAGQSNGELFF.

V gene TRBV7-2 combines with J gene TRBJ1-3; 8 bases match TRBD1. The J segment lost 3 bases and the V segment lost 4 bases, leaving 2 bases of the junction unmatched. There are 14 residues in the CDR3. The germline CDR1 and CDR2 sequences are SGHTA and FQGNSA. The CDR3 region has the DNA TGTGCCAGCAGCTCGACAGGGGTTGGAAACACCATATATTTT. Protein: CASSSTGVGNTIYF.

The chain couples TRBV5-5 to TRBJ1-2, with D possibly matching TRBD1 (5 bases). The CDR3 spans 16 residues. CDR1 is SGHKS and CDR2 is YYEKEE in the germline V gene (reference sequence). The V and J ends lost 0 bases and 3 bases respectively, with 15 bases between them. The CDR3 nucleotides are TGTGCCAGCAGCTTGGAGATGGGACTGACGCACTATGGCTACACCTTC. Protein product: CASSLEMGLTHYGYTF. The whole variable domain, filled in from reference TRBV5-5 and TRBJ1-2, reads DAGVTQSPTHLIKTRGQQVTLRCSPISGHKSVSWYQQVLGQGPQFIFQYYEKEERGRGNFPDRFSARQFPNYSSELNVNALLLGDSALYLCASSLEMGLTHYGYTFGSGTRLTVV.

This clone was picked up one time. J is TRBJ2-5 and V is TRBV6-5; no clear D. CDR3 size: 15 residues. The V end was cut by 0 bases, the J end by 5 bases, with 13 bases between. Germline lookup yields CDR1 MNHEY and CDR2 SVGAGI. The CDR3 DNA reads TGTGCCAGCAGTTACTCGACTCTGAGACGGGAGACCCAGTACTTC. It is translated as CASSYSTLRRETQYF.

The chain uses TRBV18 and TRBJ2-1, with 7 bases matching TRBD1. The CDR3 extends over 17 amino acids. V was pared by 5 bases and J by 0 bases, with 10 bases of the junction left unmatched. Germline assignment: CDR1 KGHSH and CDR2 LQKENI. CDR3 residues: CASSSRTGLSSYNEQFF. Written as DNA, the CDR3 is TGTGCCAGCTCATCGAGGACAGGATTAAGCTCCTACAATGAGCAGTTCTTC.

CDR3 protein: CASASFPGSRYNEQFF. CDR3 DNA sequence: TGTGCCAGCGCTAGTTTCCCGGGTTCCCGTTATAATGAGCAGTTCTTC. The chain uses TRBV7-9 and TRBJ2-1; D gene unclear. The CDR3 covers 16 residues. CDR1 and CDR2 from the germline V gene are SEHNR and FQNEAQ (reference sequence). V shed 8 bases and J shed 7 bases, with 24 bases lying between them.

The J gene is TRBJ2-1, the V gene TRBV2, with a possible D match to TRBD2 (7 bases). This CDR3 has 13 amino acids. Germline CDR1 and CDR2: SNHLY and FYNNEI. V lost 7 bases and J 9 bases, leaving 16 bases between the germline ends. The DNA of the CDR3 is TGTGCCAGCAATGGGGGGGGGCCGACTGAGCAGTTCTTC. Amino acid sequence: CASNGGGPTEQFF.

This sequence joins TRBV5-6 and TRBJ2-3; 7 nucleotides agree with TRBD2. V was pared by 2 bases and J by 0 bases, with 9 bases of the junction left unmatched. The CDR3 spans 17 residues. In germline, CDR1 is SGHDT, CDR2 YYEEEE. Written as DNA, the CDR3 is TGTGCCAGCAGCTTTACGACCGGGACTACTAGCACAGATACGCAGTATTTT. Translated, it gives CASSFTTGTTSTDTQYF.